One sample yielded the 22 T cell receptor beta chains listed below, sequenced in a study of blood T cell repertoires in COVID-19. Clones were read by immunoSEQ multiplex PCR, and TCRdb kept only the in-frame ones, dropping some. The sample holds around 230,000 clones; about 84% are singletons and the top ten take about 7.4%. Sequencing input: peripheral blood. The receptors stem from a woman over 75 with acute or convalescent COVID-19.

In its sample, this clone was seen once. This sequence joins TRBV18 and TRBJ2-3, with 8 bases matching TRBD2. CDR1 KGHSH and CDR2 LQKENI come from the germline V gene. This CDR3 is built from 14 residues. The ends lost 2 bases at V and 6 bases at J; junction bases unmatched: 4. The CDR3 spells CASSPVGLGDTQYF. The CDR3 nucleotides are TGTGCCAGCTCACCAGTGGGACTAGGGGATACGCAGTATTTT.

The rearrangement uses TRBV19 and TRBJ2-1, with 10 bases lining up with TRBD2. J lost 6 bases, V lost 5 bases, and 7 bases had no gene match. The CDR3 contains 15 residues. Germline V CDR1 and CDR2: LNHDA, SQIVND (reference sequence). CDR3 sequence: CASSRASGSPNEQFF. DNA for the CDR3: TGTGCCAGTAGTCGGGCTAGCGGGAGCCCCAATGAGCAGTTCTTC.

V usage is TRBV28 and J usage is TRBJ1-1; the D is unclear. Trimming took 4 bases from V and 8 from J, leaving 20 bases between them. CDR1 is MDHEN and CDR2 is SYDVKM in the germline V gene. The CDR3 contains 15 residues. For the CDR3, the DNA is TGTGCCAGCAGTTCAACCGGGAGGACCCCTGTCGAAGCTTTCTTT. Encoded protein: CASSSTGRTPVEAFF. Based on the CDR3 plus reference TRBV28 and TRBJ1-1, the full variable domain is DVKVTQSSRYLVKRTGEKVFLECVQDMDHENMFWYRQDPGLGLRLIYFSYDVKMKEKGDIPEGYSVSREKKERFSLILESASTNQTSMYLCASSSTGRTPVEAFFGQGTRLTVV.

Only one count was recorded for this clone. This chain uses TRBV30 with TRBJ1-1; weak D call: TRBD1 (5 bases). Between the trimmed V and J ends, which lost 4 bases and 1 base, there was a span of 13 bases. The CDR3 length is 14 residues. Germline lookup yields CDR1 GTSNPN and CDR2 SVGIG (reference sequence). The CDR3 reads CAWTPRQKNTEAFF. The CDR3 DNA follows: TGTGCCTGGACACCCCGACAGAAGAACACTGAAGCTTTCTTT.

This sequence joins TRBV7-9 and TRBJ2-1, with TRBD2 matching 10 bases. Germline lookup yields CDR1 SEHNR and CDR2 FQNEAQ (reference sequence). J lost 9 bases, V lost 0 bases, and 11 bases had no gene match. There are 17 residues in the CDR3. The DNA for the CDR3 is TGTGCCAGCAGCTTAGCGAAGGGGACTAGCGTTGGATCTGAGCAGTTCTTC. Translation gives CASSLAKGTSVGSEQFF.

This clone was observed a handful of times. The chain has TRBV5-4 and TRBJ2-6; D remains unclear. CDR3 length: 16 amino acids. Germline V gene sequence: CDR1 SGHNT, CDR2 YYREEE (reference sequence). V lost 2 bases, J lost 0 bases, and 9 bases lay in between. CDR3 DNA: TGTGCCAGCAGCTTCCCCGGTAGCTCTGGGGCCAACGTCCTGACTTTC. Its protein is CASSFPGSSGANVLTF.

This sequence joins TRBV3-1 (or the pseudogene TRBV3-2) and TRBJ2-3, with D perhaps TRBD1 (5 bases). Germline V CDR1 and CDR2: LGHDT, YNNKEL (reference sequence). V was trimmed by 1 base and J by 0 bases, leaving 8 bases between them. The CDR3 consists of 15 residues. CDR3 coding DNA: TGTGCCAGCAGCCAAGCTAGGGGAAGCACAGATACGCAGTATTTT. It translates to CASSQARGSTDTQYF.

This clone was counted between two and nine times. The rearrangement joins TRBV27 to TRBJ2-3; the match to TRBD2 covers 10 bases. CDR1 and CDR2 from the germline V gene are MNHEY and SMNVEV (reference sequence). J lost 0 bases, V lost 7 bases, and 13 bases had no gene match. The CDR3 consists of 18 residues. The CDR3 protein is CASILPGLAEPSTDTQYF. The DNA for the CDR3 is TGTGCCAGCATTCTCCCCGGACTAGCGGAACCTAGCACAGATACGCAGTATTTT.

Only one count was recorded for this clone. This rearrangement joins TRBV10-3 to TRBJ1-3, with D unresolved. The V and J ends lost 0 bases and 3 bases respectively, with 15 bases between them. The CDR3 consists of 17 residues. Germline CDR1 is ENHRY and CDR2 is SYGVKD. The CDR3 bases are TGTGCCATCAGTGAGTCAATGCCCGGGATGAATGGAAACACCATATATTTT. It translates to CAISESMPGMNGNTIYF.

In regard to this clone: The sample has other DNA sequences that encode this CDR3 too. This chain links TRBV7-3 with TRBJ2-1; TRBD2 aligns across 11 bases. V was clipped by 5 bases and J by 4 bases; unmatched bases: 4. Per the germline V gene, CDR1 is SGHTA and CDR2 is FQGTGA. The CDR3 sequence is 15 residues long. This chain's CDR3 is CASSPLAGGYNEQFF. The CDR3 DNA is TGTGCCAGCAGCCCCCTAGCGGGGGGTTACAATGAGCAGTTCTTC.

This clone was counted a single time. This sequence joins TRBV19 and TRBJ2-5, with 11 bases fitting TRBD2. This CDR3 is built from 13 residues. Germline V CDR1 and CDR2: LNHDA, SQIVND (reference sequence). The V segment lost 6 bases and the J segment 7 bases; nucleotides outside the gene matches: 4. CDR3 nucleotides: TGTGCCAGTAGCGGGACTAGCGGCCGGACCCAGTACTTC. Its translation: CASSGTSGRTQYF.

The CDR3 nucleotides read TGCGCCAGCAGCTGGGACAGCTCCTTGATCTATGGCTACACCTTC. It specifies CASSWDSSLIYGYTF. This chain connects TRBV5-1 to TRBJ1-2; 7 bases fit TRBD1. With V trimmed by 3 bases and J by 4 bases, 9 bases remained unmatched. This CDR3 is built from 15 residues. Germline V gene sequence: CDR1 SGHRS, CDR2 YFSETQ. The whole variable domain, remainder taken from reference TRBV5-1 and TRBJ1-2, is KAGVTQTPRYLIKTRGQQVTLSCSPISGHRSVSWYQQTPGQGLQFLFEYFSETQRNKGNFPGRFSGRQFSNSRSEMNVSTLELGDSALYLCASSWDSSLIYGYTFGSGTRLTVV.

V and J are TRBV7-9 and TRBJ1-5, with 9 bases matching TRBD1. CDR3 length: 15 residues. Germline values: CDR1 SEHNR, CDR2 FQNEAQ (reference sequence). V lost 5 bases to trimming and J lost 4 bases; unmatched junction nucleotides: 6. The CDR3 bases are TGTGCCAGCAGCCCCTGGGGACAGGGAAATCAGCCCCAGCATTTT. Its protein is CASSPWGQGNQPQHF.

The chain uses TRBV23-1 and TRBJ2-7; 7 nucleotides line up with TRBD2. TRBV23-1 is an open reading frame, and its role is uncertain. The CDR3 totals 17 residues. V shed 2 bases, J shed 0 bases, and the junction held 10 bases outside the gene matches. The CDR3 nucleotides read TGCGCCAGCAGTCAAGGCCTAGGGCTAGCGGTCTCCTACGAGCAGTACTTC. Residues: CASSQGLGLAVSYEQYF.

J is TRBJ2-7 and V is TRBV6-5; 10 nucleotides line up with TRBD1. With V trimmed by 6 bases and J by 5 bases, 4 bases remained unmatched. The V gene's germline CDR1 is MNHEY and CDR2 SVGAGI. CDR3 size: 13 residues. CDR3 sequence reads: CASRVDRGHEQYF. The CDR3 DNA reads TGTGCCAGCAGGGTAGACAGGGGGCACGAGCAGTACTTC.

This clone has at least ten counts. The genes are TRBV10-1 and TRBJ2-3, with 7 bases lining up with TRBD2. This CDR3 has 15 residues. Trimming took 6 bases from V and 2 from J; bases not matched to a gene: 8. The germline CDR1 and CDR2 sequences are WNHNN and SYGVQD (reference sequence). Here the CDR3 DNA reads TGCGCCAGCAGCCTAGCGGAGGGTGACACAGATACGCAGTATTTT. This gives the protein CASSLAEGDTDTQYF.

V gene TRBV3-1 (or the pseudogene TRBV3-2) combines with J gene TRBJ2-5, with TRBD1 matching over 9 bases. This CDR3 is built from 17 residues. Germline CDR1 is LGHDT and CDR2 is YNNKEL (reference sequence). Trimming removed 3 bases from V and 5 bases from J; junction bases left unmatched: 13. The CDR3 sequence: CASSHPPGQGIRETQYF. CDR3 in DNA: TGTGCCAGCAGCCACCCTCCGGGACAGGGAATAAGGGAGACCCAGTACTTC.

The CDR3 loop is CASSYTGTGMSGETQYF. DNA of the CDR3: TGCGCCAGCAGCTACACCGGGACAGGGATGAGTGGAGAGACCCAGTACTTC. The rearrangement links TRBV5-1 to TRBJ2-5, with 9 bases lining up with TRBD1. Looked up from germline, CDR1 is SGHRS and CDR2 is YFSETQ. The CDR3 totals 17 residues. The J segment lost 4 bases and the V segment lost 3 bases, leaving 13 bases of the junction unmatched.

This chain joins TRBV29-1 and TRBJ1-2, with a possible D match to TRBD1 (5 bases). Trimming shortened V by 3 bases and J by 5 bases, and 13 bases separated the two germline ends. Looked up from germline, CDR1 is SQVTM and CDR2 is ANQGSEA. The CDR3 is made up of 13 amino acids. CDR3 coding DNA: TGCAGCGTTGACCCCAGGGAAGGTTATGGCTACACCTTC. Its protein is CSVDPREGYGYTF.

This rearrangement joins TRBV3-1 (or the pseudogene TRBV3-2) to TRBJ1-2, with D unresolved. The V gene's germline CDR1 is LGHDT and CDR2 YNNKEL (reference sequence). V lost 3 bases to trimming and J lost 8 bases, with 16 bases between them. There are 14 residues in the CDR3. DNA of the CDR3: TGTGCCAGCAGCCATGGTGTTTATAGGAGGGGCTACACCTTC. Amino acids: CASSHGVYRRGYTF.

The rearrangement links TRBV19 to TRBJ2-3, with D perhaps TRBD2 (7 bases). Trimming left V 5 bases short and J 4 bases short, with 25 bases between. CDR1 is LNHDA, CDR2 SQIVND, per germline (reference sequence). The CDR3 runs 18 residues. CDR3 sequence: CASSVHGAFRGGADTQYF. The CDR3 DNA reads as TGTGCCAGTAGTGTTCATGGGGCCTTCCGCGGGGGCGCAGATACGCAGTATTTT.

With respect to this clone: Given the absence of the conserved phenylalanine or tryptophan at the CDR3 end, a read error is likely. No DNA is shown, since the ends of the CDR3 on it are uncertain; the CDR3 is the one TCRdb lists. The CDR3 loop is CASRFRGGPG. The chain combines TRBV12-2 with TRBJ1-1. TRBV12-2 is noted as a pseudogene. From its first to its last residue, the CDR3 has 10 amino acids.